A selection of T cell receptor beta chains follows, all from one sample in a study of cytomegalovirus exposure and HLA in healthy donors. Repertoires were generated with immunoSEQ multiplex PCR, while TCRdb's copy carries only in-frame clones and drops some. The top ten clones hold more than 0.8% of a sample with a few hundred thousand clones, roughly 88% of them seen once. Sequenced sample: PBMCs. The receptors derive from a woman younger than 35 in good health and CMV-seronegative. Both conserved end residues are part of each CDR3. D genes are given only for firm matches. Size is stated for part of the rows, as once, few or many counts, or as a class when the clone is expanded.

- TRBJ2-3 TRBV27 - TGTGCCAGCAGTTTACATATCGGCAGGGGCACAGATACGCAGTATTTT CASSLHIGRGTDTQYF
- TRBJ1-2 TRBV7-6 TRBD1 TGTGCCAGCAGCCCAGGGTACCGGGACAGGGATGGCTACACCTTC CASSPGYRDRDGYTF
- TRBJ2-7 TRBV19 TRBD1 TGTGCCAGTAGTAAGACAGGGGCCTACGAGCAGTACTTC CASSKTGAYEQYF
- TRBJ2-7 TRBV13 TRBD2 TGTGCCAGCAGCCCACCGGGACTAGCGGGAGGTAGTGAGCAGTACTTC CASSPPGLAGGSEQYF
- TRBJ2-7 TRBV18 TRBD2 TGTGCCAGCTCACCCCTGGGGGGGGAGGCGGACGAGCAGTACTTC CASSPLGGEADEQYF
- TRBJ2-1 TRBV10-3 TRBD2 TGTGCCATCAGGGCAACCGGGACTAGCGGCACATACAATGAGCAGTTCTTC CAIRATGTSGTYNEQFF
- TRBJ2-2 TRBV6-4 TRBD2 TGTGCCAGCAGTAAGGCGAGCGGACTAGCGGGAAACACCGGGGAGCTGTTTTTT CASSKASGLAGNTGELFF
- TRBJ2-1 TRBV5-4 TRBD2 TGTGCCAGCAGCCTAGGGCTGGGACTAGCGGGAGAGCAGTTCTTC CASSLGLGLAGEQFF
- TRBJ2-5 TRBV5-1 TRBD2 TGCGCCACCAAGCGGGGGGAAGAAGAGACCCAGTACTTC CATKRGEEETQYF
- TRBJ2-2 TRBV23-1 - TGCGCCAGCAGTCAATCGGTAGGGGCGAACACCGGGGAGCTGTTTTTT CASSQSVGANTGELFF
- TRBJ2-5 TRBV4-3 TRBD2 TGCGCCAGCAGCCAAGGGCTAGCGGGCCCCCAAGAGACCCAGTACTTC CASSQGLAGPQETQYF
once TRBJ2-2 TRBV7-3 - TGTGCCAGCAGCCATCCGCGATATGGCGGGTTGGGGACCGGGGAGCTGTTTTTT CASSHPRYGGLGTGELFF
- TRBJ2-1 TRBV27 - TGTGCCAGCAGACCCTCAGGGTACGGGAGTTCCTACAATGAGCAGTTCTTC CASRPSGYGSSYNEQFF
- TRBJ1-2 TRBV11-3 TRBD1 TGTGCCAGCAGCCTTGACGGGACAGGGTACGGCTACACCTTC CASSLDGTGYGYTF
once TRBJ2-7 TRBV19 TRBD2 TGTGCCAGTAGTATAGCCGGGACTAGCGGGACGACCTACGAGCAGTACTTC CASSIAGTSGTTYEQYF
- TRBJ2-5 TRBV28 TRBD2 TGTGCCAGCACCTTGGGGCTAGCGGGAGCGATAGGAGAGACCCAGTACTTC CASTLGLAGAIGETQYF
- TRBJ1-4 TRBV6-5 TRBD1 TGTGCCAGCAGTTCGACAGGGACTTCTGAAAAACTGTTTTTT CASSSTGTSEKLFF
- TRBJ2-7 TRBV28 TRBD2 TGTGCCAGCAGTTTCTCCGGCGGGAGTAAGTCCGAGCAGTACTTC CASSFSGGSKSEQYF
- TRBJ1-5 TRBV7-2 TRBD1 TGTGCCAGCAGCTTAGTCGCAGGGGGGAATCAGCCCCAGCATTTT CASSLVAGGNQPQHF
once TRBJ2-1 TRBV2 TRBD2 TGTGCCAGCAGTGAGAGGGAGTCTAGCGGGAGGAATGAGCAGTTCTTC CASSERESSGRNEQFF
few TRBJ1-5 TRBV5-6 - TGTGCCAGCAGCTTTAGAGGAAATCAGCCCCAGCATTTT CASSFRGNQPQHF
- TRBJ2-5 TRBV7-9 - TGTGCCAGCAGCATAGGAGCCCAACCCACAGAGACCCAGTACTTC CASSIGAQPTETQYF
- TRBJ2-7 TRBV27 TRBD1 TGTGCCAGCAGTACCCATTCAGGGGGCGAACAGTACTTC CASSTHSGGEQYF
- TRBJ2-7 TRBV5-1 TRBD2 TGCGCCAGCAGGGCCACGGGGGGACTAGCGCCCTACGAGCAGTACTTC CASRATGGLAPYEQYF
- TRBJ2-7 TRBV5-6 TRBD2 TGTGCCAGCAGCCGGAGCGGGAACTACGAGCAGTACTTC CASSRSGNYEQYF
- TRBJ2-5 TRBV27 - TGTGCCAGCCGGGACAACCTAAAAGAGACCCAGTACTTC CASRDNLKETQYF
- TRBJ2-3 TRBV5-1 TRBD1 TGCGCCAGCAGCCAGGGACAGGGGGCAGATACGCAGTATTTT CASSQGQGADTQYF
- TRBJ2-1 TRBV7-6 TRBD2 TGTGCCAGCAGCCCTGGGACTAGCGGCAATGAGCAGTTCTTC CASSPGTSGNEQFF
- TRBJ2-1 TRBV28 TRBD2 TGTGCCAGCAGTCTAAGCGGGAGAGAGCAGTTCTTC CASSLSGREQFF
- TRBJ2-1 TRBV5-6 TRBD2 TGTGCCAGCAGCTTGGCACCGGGAGGTGAGCAGTTCTTC CASSLAPGGEQFF
- TRBJ1-1 TRBV5-6 - TGTGCCAGCAGCTTGGGAGGGGGCACTGAAGCTTTCTTT CASSLGGGTEAFF
- TRBJ2-2 TRBV27 TRBD2 TGTGCCAGCAGTTGGGTAGCGGGAGTTCTAGAGAACACCGGGGAGCTGTTTTTT CASSWVAGVLENTGELFF
- TRBJ2-7 TRBV25-1 - TGTGCCAGCAGTGTATTACTAGACTCCTACGAGCAGTACTTC CASSVLLDSYEQYF
- TRBJ2-2 TRBV7-2 - TGTGCCAGCAGCCGACAGACCCTAGACGCGAACACCGGGGAGCTGTTTTTT CASSRQTLDANTGELFF
- TRBJ2-1 TRBV9 TRBD1 TGTGCCAGCACCAGGACAGGGGGCGGCCACAATGAGCAGTTCTTC CASTRTGGGHNEQFF
once TRBJ1-2 TRBV18 - TGTGCCAGCTCACCGGGGCCAAACTATGGCTACACCTTC CASSPGPNYGYTF
many TRBJ1-1 TRBV11-2 - TGTGCCAGCAGCTTAGGGCAGGGTGAAGCTTTCTTT CASSLGQGEAFF
- TRBJ2-3 TRBV5-4 TRBD2 TGTGCCAGCAGCCTTGGGGGGGAAAGCACAGATACGCAGTATTTT CASSLGGESTDTQYF
- TRBJ2-5 TRBV7-2 - TGTGCCAGCAGCTTAGGTATCAGGAGGGCCAGAAAAGAGACCCAGTACTTC CASSLGIRRARKETQYF
few TRBJ2-5 TRBV2 - TGTGCCAGCAGTCCCTTGGGAGTGGAGACCCAGTACTTC CASSPLGVETQYF
- TRBJ2-1 TRBV29-1 - TGCAGCGTTACCCCCTCGGGGGGCGTAAACTACAATGAGCAGTTCTTC CSVTPSGGVNYNEQFF